The clone carrying this T cell receptor beta chain appeared many times. Its target is not known. These data belong to a study of identical twins. The study, taken as a whole, reports: Cross-sectional statistical analysis was relied on for the conclusions, without the same donors being followed. Compared with models, monozygotic twins showed more out-of-frame TCR alpha sharing. Beta out-of-frame sequences displayed a weaker excess of sharing between twins.

TCRdb re-analysed the 5' RACE reads in MiXCR, keeping a single row per CDR3 protein. The sample has around 450,000 distinct CDR3 sequences, 14% seen once; the top ten hold about 0.54%. Trimming took off 0 bases at V and 1 base at J, with 7 bases between the two ends. The CDR3 is 14 residues long. Per the germline V gene, CDR1 is SGHRS and CDR2 is YFSETQ. These data also formed part of another study, on yellow fever vaccine responses in identical twins. That paper adds: Twins reportedly had a vaccine T cell response that seemed partly convergent, partly personalized.

This sequence was found in a woman under 30 in good health. Sequenced material: CD4+ T cells sorted from blood. The V and J genes are TRBV5-1 and TRBJ1-1; no reliable D call. The CDR3 reads CASSLDGANTEAFF. For the CDR3, the DNA is TGCGCCAGCAGCTTGGATGGAGCGAACACTGAAGCTTTCTTT.